Listed here are 30 T cell receptor beta chains from one sample, sequenced in a study of monozygotic twins with cystic fibrosis. Method: immunoSEQ multiplex PCR; TCRdb's copy keeps in-frame clones and lacks some. The repertoire holds 18,000 or so clones, roughly nine tenths seen once, with approximately 1.4% in the top ten. Input material: blood. Receptors originate from a girl aged 2-10 years with cystic fibrosis.

The rearrangement links TRBV5-4 to TRBJ1-1, with 8 positions matching TRBD1. The CDR3 runs 12 residues. Trimming cost V 4 bases and J 4 bases; bases outside gene matches: 0. Germline V gives CDR1 SGHNT, CDR2 YYREEE (reference sequence). The CDR3 DNA is TGTGCCAGCAGCCAGGGGGCCACTGAAGCTTTCTTT. Translating it yields CASSQGATEAFF.

This clone showed up just a few times. The chain is built from TRBV28 and TRBJ1-2; D gene unclear. The CDR3 runs 11 residues. Germline values: CDR1 MDHEN, CDR2 SYDVKM. The CDR3 is CGLGRYTGYTF. CDR3 bases: TGTGGCCTGGGCCGGTATACTGGCTACACCTTC.

This chain links TRBV18 with TRBJ2-2; D ambiguous. CDR1 is KGHSH, CDR2 LQKENI, per germline. Trimming took off 2 bases at V and 2 bases at J, with 15 bases between the two ends. This CDR3 has 17 residues. CDR3 DNA: TGTGCCAGCTCACCAGTGCCCGATCCGCTCAACACCGGGGAGCTGTTTTTT. Its translation is CASSPVPDPLNTGELFF.

This chain joins TRBV10-2 and TRBJ1-2; D is possibly TRBD1 (5 bases). Trimming removed 5 bases at V and 8 bases at J, with 12 bases between. The CDR3 loop spans 12 amino acids. The germline V gene has CDR1 WSHSY and CDR2 SAAADI. The CDR3 DNA is TGCGCCAGCAGTTCCCCTAGGGGAGGCTACACCTTC. Protein: CASSSPRGGYTF.

This chain's CDR3 is CASSGTMNTEAFF. CDR3 in DNA: TGTGCCAGCAGTGGGACAATGAACACTGAAGCTTTCTTT. J is TRBJ1-1 and V is TRBV2; tentative D call: TRBD1 (5 bases). V lost 4 bases and J lost 0, with 6 bases in between. The V gene's germline CDR1 is SNHLY and CDR2 FYNNEI. The CDR3 totals 13 residues.

The chain has TRBV4-1 and TRBJ2-5; D might be TRBD2 (6 bases). This CDR3 has 17 amino acids. Germline CDR1 MGHRA, CDR2 YSYEKL. Trimming removed 0 bases from V and 5 bases from J, with 19 bases in between. The CDR3 loop reads CASSQDRLKGGYETQYF. The CDR3 region has the DNA TGCGCCAGCAGCCAAGATCGATTAAAGGGAGGTTATGAGACCCAGTACTTC.

The genes are TRBV7-8 and TRBJ2-1; 13 positions match TRBD2. The CDR3 has 19 amino acids. CDR1 SGHVS and CDR2 FQNEAQ come from the germline V gene. The ends lost 3 bases at V and 5 bases at J; junction bases unmatched: 13. The DNA of the CDR3 is TGTGCCAGCAGCTTGCAGGGACTAGCGGGACCTGCAGTCCACAATGAGCAGTTCTTC. This codes for CASSLQGLAGPAVHNEQFF.

The chain joins TRBV23-1 to TRBJ2-6; 9 bases fit TRBD2. TRBV23-1 counts as an open reading frame of uncertain function. V lost 4 bases, J lost 0 bases, and 10 bases stayed unmatched. The CDR3 consists of 19 residues. Here the CDR3 reads CASSRRTSDPSSGANVLTF. The DNA for the CDR3 is TGCGCCAGCAGTCGCCGGACTAGCGACCCTAGCTCTGGGGCCAACGTCCTGACTTTC.

This chain links TRBV7-2 with TRBJ2-3; perhaps TRBD2 as D (6 bases). The CDR3 is 18 amino acids. Trimming took 4 bases from V and 4 from J, leaving 24 bases between them. Germline V CDR1 and CDR2: SGHTA, FQGNSA. The CDR3 reads CASSSSRPGGPGADTQYF. The CDR3 bases are TGTGCCAGCAGCTCTAGTAGGCCGGGCGGACCGGGGGCAGATACGCAGTATTTT.

The genes are TRBV27 and TRBJ1-1; D possibly corresponds to TRBD1 (5 bases). The germline V and J ends were trimmed by 6 bases and 1 base, with 15 bases remaining between them. The germline V gene encodes CDR1 MNHEY and CDR2 SMNVEV (reference sequence). This CDR3 region has 15 residues. This CDR3 reads CASRLRAGTNTEAFF. The DNA for the CDR3 is TGTGCCAGCAGGCTTAGGGCAGGGACGAACACTGAAGCTTTCTTT.

The rearrangement joins TRBV7-2 to TRBJ2-2; D gene uncertain. CDR1 is SGHTA and CDR2 is FQGNSA in the germline V gene. This CDR3 has 12 amino acids. V was clipped by 3 bases and J by 6 bases, with 5 bases between them. The CDR3 DNA reads as TGTGCCAGCAGCTTGACCCCCGGGGAGCTGTTTTTT. As protein: CASSLTPGELFF.

V and J are TRBV28 and TRBJ1-3, with D possibly being TRBD1 (5 bases). CDR3 length: 16 residues. Germline CDR1 MDHEN, CDR2 SYDVKM. The V and J ends lost 6 bases and 0 bases respectively, with 15 bases between them. The CDR3 coding sequence is TGTGCCAGCAGCCAGGGACGTCTCCGCTCTGGAAACACCATATATTTT. It encodes CASSQGRLRSGNTIYF. The full variable domain, its missing parts supplied by reference TRBV28 and TRBJ1-3, is DVKVTQSSRYLVKRTGEKVFLECVQDMDHENMFWYRQDPGLGLRLIYFSYDVKMKEKGDIPEGYSVSREKKERFSLILESASTNQTSMYLCASSQGRLRSGNTIYFGEGSWLTVV.

About this clone: Its ends do not fully match the called genes, so a read error is possible. V and J are TRBV2 and TRBJ2-3; D might be TRBD2 (5 bases). The CDR3 sequence is 13 residues long. Per the germline V gene, CDR1 is SNHLY and CDR2 is FYNNEI. CDR3 sequence reads: CASSEYLAQIRDF. As DNA, the CDR3 is TGTGCCAGCAGTGAATACCTAGCCCAGATCCGGGATTTT.

The chain has TRBV14 and TRBJ1-1; D remains ambiguous. Trimming stripped 6 bases from V and 2 bases from J, with 13 bases between. Germline CDR1 reads SGHDN; CDR2 reads FVKESK. The length of the CDR3 is 14 residues. The CDR3 loop is CASSLGGGNTEAFF. CDR3 bases: TGTGCCAGCAGTCTAGGAGGTGGCAACACTGAAGCTTTCTTT. The full variable domain, rest sourced from reference TRBV14 and TRBJ1-1, is EAGVTQFPSHSVIEKGQTVTLRCDPISGHDNLYWYRRVMGKEIKFLLHFVKESKQDESGMPNNRFLAERTGGTYSTLKVQPAELEDSGVYFCASSLGGGNTEAFFGQGTRLTVV.

The chain combines TRBV7-6 with TRBJ1-2, with 8 bases identical to TRBD1. The germline gives CDR1 SGHVS, CDR2 FNYEAQ. This CDR3 contains 14 residues. J lost 6 bases, V lost 1 base, and 4 bases had no gene match. CDR3 protein: CASSLDPGGNGYTF. In DNA form, the CDR3 reads TGTGCCAGCAGCTTAGATCCAGGGGGCAATGGCTACACCTTC. Full variable domain (remainder filled in from reference TRBV7-6 and TRBJ1-2): GAGVSQSPRYKVTKRGQDVALRCDPISGHVSLYWYRQALGQGPEFLTYFNYEAQQDKSGLPNDRFSAERPEGSISTLTIQRTEQRDSAMYRCASSLDPGGNGYTFGSGTRLTVV.

This rearrangement joins TRBV6-1 to TRBJ1-1; D may be TRBD1 (6 bases). The CDR3 is 13 residues long. Trimming cost V 8 bases and J 1 base, with 11 bases left between them. Germline lookup yields CDR1 MNHNS and CDR2 SASEGT. The CDR3 is CASRRGKNTEAFF. CDR3 DNA sequence: TGTGCCAGCCGCAGGGGAAAGAACACTGAAGCTTTCTTT.

This clone has just a few counts. V is TRBV19 and J is TRBJ1-1; the match to TRBD1 covers 9 bases. Germline values: CDR1 LNHDA, CDR2 SQIVND (reference sequence). The CDR3 extends over 17 amino acids. After removal of 3 bases from V and 7 bases from J, the junction contained 15 bases not matched to a gene. CDR3 coding DNA: TGTGCCAGTAGTATGCGAGGACCAGGACAGGGGCTGGGTGAAGCTTTCTTT. Residues: CASSMRGPGQGLGEAFF.

The chain couples TRBV6-4 to TRBJ2-3, with 8 bases lining up with TRBD2. Germline CDR1 and CDR2: MRHNA and SNTAGT. Trimming cost V 2 bases and J 0 bases; bases outside gene matches: 4. CDR3 length: 16 amino acids. In DNA form, the CDR3 reads TGTGCCAGCAGTGACGTGGCGGGAGGAAGCACAGATACGCAGTATTTT. It specifies CASSDVAGGSTDTQYF.

The count of this clone is one. The chain couples TRBV2 to TRBJ2-5; tentative D call: TRBD1 (6 bases). The ends were cut back, 10 bases at V and 2 bases at J, with 17 bases in the middle. Germline CDR1 SNHLY, CDR2 FYNNEI. CDR3 length: 14 residues. The CDR3 DNA is TGTGCCACCAAGAGGACAGAAGCACAAGAGACCCAGTACTTC. Protein sequence: CATKRTEAQETQYF.

The chain combines TRBV27 with TRBJ1-2; 7 nucleotides align to TRBD1. The CDR3 extends over 16 amino acids. The V segment lost 6 bases and the J segment 5 bases; nucleotides outside the gene matches: 15. CDR1 MNHEY and CDR2 SMNVEV come from the germline V gene (reference sequence). This CDR3 reads CASSFLGQLGGYGYTF. The CDR3 nucleotides are TGTGCCAGCAGCTTTCTGGGACAGCTAGGAGGGTATGGCTACACCTTC.

This chain links TRBV2 with TRBJ1-6, with 8 bases lining up with TRBD1. CDR1 and CDR2 (germline): SNHLY, FYNNEI. J lost 11 bases, V lost 1 base, and 13 bases had no gene match. The length of the CDR3 is 17 residues. Here the CDR3 reads CASSEVERDRRGAPLHF. As DNA, the CDR3 is TGTGCCAGCAGTGAAGTGGAAAGGGACAGGAGGGGAGCACCCCTCCACTTT.

The CDR3 DNA reads TGTGCCAGCAGCAAGGACAGTTTTAGCAATCAGCCCCAGCATTTT. Translated, it gives CASSKDSFSNQPQHF. The chain couples TRBV7-2 to TRBJ1-5; possibly TRBD1 for D (6 bases). The germline V gene encodes CDR1 SGHTA and CDR2 FQGNSA. The CDR3 has 15 residues. V lost 5 bases to trimming and J lost 0 bases, with 11 bases between them.

The V gene is TRBV6-5, the J gene TRBJ2-7; TRBD1 is a possible D gene (5 bases). This CDR3 comprises 12 residues. CDR1 is MNHEY and CDR2 is SVGAGI in the germline V gene. V was trimmed by 5 bases and J by 7 bases, leaving 12 bases between them. The CDR3 reads CASSRTGREQYF. DNA of the CDR3: TGTGCCAGCAGTCGAACAGGTAGGGAGCAGTACTTC.

The chain couples TRBV28 to TRBJ1-3, with TRBD1 identical over 7 bases. The V gene's germline CDR1 is MDHEN and CDR2 SYDVKM. The CDR3 totals 13 residues. V dropped 7 bases and J dropped 4; count of bases not matched to a gene: 4. The CDR3 sequence is CASTQGSGNTIYF. CDR3 coding DNA: TGTGCCAGCACACAGGGGTCCGGAAACACCATATATTTT.

The rearrangement joins TRBV7-6 to TRBJ1-2, with a tentative D call TRBD1 (6 bases). V lost 1 base and J 4 bases, leaving 13 bases between the germline ends. Germline V gives CDR1 SGHVS, CDR2 FNYEAQ. The CDR3 loop spans 15 amino acids. The CDR3 spells CASSLEQGSGYGYTF. CDR3 nucleotide sequence: TGTGCCAGCAGCTTAGAGCAGGGGTCTGGCTATGGCTACACCTTC.

The gene calls are TRBV28 and TRBJ2-1; tentatively, D is TRBD2 (7 bases). V was clipped by 2 bases and J by 7 bases, with 12 bases between them. From germline, CDR1 is MDHEN and CDR2 SYDVKM. This CDR3 comprises 14 residues. The CDR3 region is CASSLRGGPNEQFF. The CDR3, as DNA: TGTGCCAGCAGTTTAAGGGGGGGCCCAAATGAGCAGTTCTTC.

This clone has just one count. The chain has TRBV5-1 and TRBJ2-2; 10 nucleotides align to TRBD2. This CDR3 is 17 amino acids long. Germline CDR1 is SGHRS and CDR2 is YFSETQ. J lost 5 bases, V lost 4 bases, and 11 bases had no gene match. The chain's CDR3 is CASSQGLAGVSTGELFF. DNA of the CDR3: TGCGCCAGCAGCCAGGGCCTAGCGGGAGTTTCGACCGGGGAGCTGTTTTTT.

The CDR3, as DNA: TGTGCCAGCAGCGACGGTCAAGGAGCCAAAAACATTCAGTACTTC. It is translated as CASSDGQGAKNIQYF. The V and J genes are TRBV7-9 and TRBJ2-4; no reliable D call. CDR1 and CDR2 from the germline V gene are SEHNR and FQNEAQ (reference sequence). Trimming left V 5 bases short and J 0 bases short, with 11 bases between. The CDR3 is 15 residues long.

The chain recombines TRBV19 with TRBJ2-2, with D maybe TRBD2 (6 bases). Germline V gene data show CDR1 as LNHDA and CDR2 as SQIVND (reference sequence). V shed 2 bases and J shed 3 bases, with 10 bases lying between them. The CDR3 has 15 residues. CDR3 in amino acids: CASSIREEYTGELFF. CDR3 in DNA: TGTGCCAGTAGTATAAGGGAGGAGTACACCGGGGAGCTGTTTTTT.

The rearrangement links TRBV11-2 to TRBJ2-3, with D perhaps matching TRBD1 (6 bases). Trimming cost V 4 bases and J 3 bases, with 20 bases left between them. The CDR3 runs 17 residues. CDR1 SGHAT and CDR2 FQNNGV come from the germline V gene. The CDR3 here is CASSSRWDKERTDTQYF. Here the CDR3 DNA reads TGTGCCAGCAGCTCCAGATGGGACAAGGAGAGGACAGATACGCAGTATTTT. The whole variable domain, remainder taken from reference TRBV11-2 and TRBJ2-3, is EAGVAQSPRYKIIEKRQSVAFWCNPISGHATLYWYQQILGQGPKLLIQFQNNGVVDDSQLPKDRFSAERLKGVDSTLKIQPAKLEDSAVYLCASSSRWDKERTDTQYFGPGTRLTVL.